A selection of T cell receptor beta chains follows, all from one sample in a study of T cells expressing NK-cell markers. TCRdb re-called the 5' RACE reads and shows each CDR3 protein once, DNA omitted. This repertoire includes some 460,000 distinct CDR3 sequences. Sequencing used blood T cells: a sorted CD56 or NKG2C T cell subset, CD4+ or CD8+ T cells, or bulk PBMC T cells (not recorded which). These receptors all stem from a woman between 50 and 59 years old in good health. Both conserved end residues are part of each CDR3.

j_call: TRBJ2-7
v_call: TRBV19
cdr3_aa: CASSGDNYEQYF

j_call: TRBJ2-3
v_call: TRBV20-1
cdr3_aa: CSPGEGATDTQYF

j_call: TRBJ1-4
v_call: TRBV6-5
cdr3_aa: CASSPLIREKLFF

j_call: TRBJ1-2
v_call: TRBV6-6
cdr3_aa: CASSLERTGNGYTF

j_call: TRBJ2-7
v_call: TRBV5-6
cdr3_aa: CASSFYSSRSYEQYF

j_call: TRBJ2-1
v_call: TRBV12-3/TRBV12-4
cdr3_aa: CASSLVGGGNEQFF

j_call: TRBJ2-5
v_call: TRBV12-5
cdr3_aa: CASGLELGQALLWAQYF

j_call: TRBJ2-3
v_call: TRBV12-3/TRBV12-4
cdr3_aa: CASSPLGQGATDTQYF

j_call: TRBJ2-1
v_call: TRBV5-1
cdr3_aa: CASSFRELRNNEQFF

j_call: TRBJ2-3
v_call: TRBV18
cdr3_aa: CASSPPRVSTDTQYF

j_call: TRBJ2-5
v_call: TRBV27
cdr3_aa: CASSRIFSRQEETQYF

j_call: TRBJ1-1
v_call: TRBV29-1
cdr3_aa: CSVSSGRNTEAFF

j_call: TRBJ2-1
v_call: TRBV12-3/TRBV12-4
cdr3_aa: CASTLKIDSLSYNEQFF

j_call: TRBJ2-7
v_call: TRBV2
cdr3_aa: CASSFQGPSYEQYF